A single T cell receptor (beta chain) is shown here with its context. The target antigen is unknown. V lost 5 bases and J lost 4, with 15 bases in between. Germline V lookup: CDR1 MNHEY, CDR2 SVGAGI. The CDR3 totals 15 residues. The PCR was carried out with 60 Vbeta primers and 13 Jbeta primers. Some clones are missing from TCRdb's copy, which holds only in-frame ones; the method was immunoSEQ multiplex PCR. The table counts approximately 58,000 clones; 4% to 5.5% lies in the top ten. The data were taken from a study of cytomegalovirus exposure and HLA in healthy donors. Study-level findings and limits: For TCR beta chains, V- and J-gene trimming was later linked to a missense DCLRE1C variant. Fewer N-insertions than the approximately 610-donor mean were reportedly shown by an Asian-associated ancestry cluster in a later analysis. The study listed under 200 cytomegalovirus-associated TCR beta chains. Rare TCR sequences predominated, though certain public TCRs were found in many donors.

This sequence was found in a man younger than 40 in good health and CMV-seropositive. The specimen sequenced was PBMCs. The chain joins TRBV6-5 to TRBJ2-1; D is possibly TRBD2 (6 bases). The CDR3 region has the DNA TGTGCCAGCAGTGGCCGGGAGTCGTTGTACAATGAGCAGTTCTTC. This translates into CASSGRESLYNEQFF.